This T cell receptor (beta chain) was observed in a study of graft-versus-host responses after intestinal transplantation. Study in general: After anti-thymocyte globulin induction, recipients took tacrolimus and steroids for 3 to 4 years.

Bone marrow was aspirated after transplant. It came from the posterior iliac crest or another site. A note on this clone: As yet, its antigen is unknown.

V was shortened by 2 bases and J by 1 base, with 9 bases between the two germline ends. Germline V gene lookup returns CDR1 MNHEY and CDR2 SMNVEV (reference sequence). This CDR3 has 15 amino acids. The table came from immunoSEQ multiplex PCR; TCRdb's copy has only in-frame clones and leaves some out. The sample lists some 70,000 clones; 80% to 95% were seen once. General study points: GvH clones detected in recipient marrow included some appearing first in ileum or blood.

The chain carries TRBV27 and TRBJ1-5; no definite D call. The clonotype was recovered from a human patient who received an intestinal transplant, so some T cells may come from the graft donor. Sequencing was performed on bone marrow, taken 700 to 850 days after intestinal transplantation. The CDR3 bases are TGTGCCAGCAGTTTAGAGGGTTGGAGCAATCAGCCCCAGCATTTT. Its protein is CASSLEGWSNQPQHF.